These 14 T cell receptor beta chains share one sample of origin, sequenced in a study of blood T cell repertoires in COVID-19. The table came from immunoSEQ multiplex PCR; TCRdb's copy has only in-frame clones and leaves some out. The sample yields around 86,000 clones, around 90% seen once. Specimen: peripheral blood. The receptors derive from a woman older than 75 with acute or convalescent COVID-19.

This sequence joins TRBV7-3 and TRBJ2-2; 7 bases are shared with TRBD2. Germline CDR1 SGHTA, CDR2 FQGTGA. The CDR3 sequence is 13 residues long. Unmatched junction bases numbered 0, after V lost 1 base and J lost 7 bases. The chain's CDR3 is CASSLSGGGELFF. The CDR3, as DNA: TGTGCCAGCAGCTTAAGCGGGGGCGGGGAGCTGTTTTTT.

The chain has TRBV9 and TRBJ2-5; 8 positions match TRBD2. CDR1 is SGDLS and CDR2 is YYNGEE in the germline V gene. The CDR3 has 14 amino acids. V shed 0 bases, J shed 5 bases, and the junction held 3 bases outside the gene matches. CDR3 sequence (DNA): TGTGCCAGCAGCGTAGACGGGAGGGCCGAGACCCAGTACTTC. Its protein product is CASSVDGRAETQYF.

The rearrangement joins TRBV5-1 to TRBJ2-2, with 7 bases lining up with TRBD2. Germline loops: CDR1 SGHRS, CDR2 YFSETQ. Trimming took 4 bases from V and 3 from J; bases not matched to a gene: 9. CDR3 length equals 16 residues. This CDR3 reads CASSREGAGDTGELFF. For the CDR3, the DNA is TGCGCCAGCAGCCGTGAAGGGGCGGGGGACACCGGGGAGCTGTTTTTT.

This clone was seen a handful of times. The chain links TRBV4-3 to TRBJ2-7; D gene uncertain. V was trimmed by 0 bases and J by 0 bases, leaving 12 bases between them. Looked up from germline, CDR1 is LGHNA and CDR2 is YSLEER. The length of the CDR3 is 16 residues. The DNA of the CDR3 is TGCGCCAGCAGCCAAGATTCGGCGGAGAGCTCCTACGAGCAGTACTTC. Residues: CASSQDSAESSYEQYF.

The CDR3 region is CASSFGGPGNTIYF. DNA of the CDR3: TGTGCCAGCAGCTTCGGGGGGCCTGGAAACACCATATATTTT. J is TRBJ1-3 and V is TRBV7-3; perhaps TRBD1 as D (6 bases). Deletions cut 3 bases from V and 2 bases from J, with 8 bases between. The germline CDR1 and CDR2 sequences are SGHTA and FQGTGA. The CDR3 is 14 residues long.

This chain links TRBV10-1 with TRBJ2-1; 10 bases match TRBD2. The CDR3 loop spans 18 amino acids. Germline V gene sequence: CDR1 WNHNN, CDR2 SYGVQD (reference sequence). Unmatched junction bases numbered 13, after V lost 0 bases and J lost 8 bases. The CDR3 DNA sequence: TGCGCCAGCAGTGAGTCCGGGCTAGCGGGAGAGTTGGTACATGAGCAGTTCTTC. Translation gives CASSESGLAGELVHEQFF.

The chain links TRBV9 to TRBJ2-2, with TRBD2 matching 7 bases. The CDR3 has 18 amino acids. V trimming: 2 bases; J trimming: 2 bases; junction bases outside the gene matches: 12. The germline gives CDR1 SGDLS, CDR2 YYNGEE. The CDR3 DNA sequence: TGTGCCAGCAGCGTCCTAAGGGGCGGGGGAGCAAACACCGGGGAGCTGTTTTTT. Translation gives CASSVLRGGGANTGELFF.

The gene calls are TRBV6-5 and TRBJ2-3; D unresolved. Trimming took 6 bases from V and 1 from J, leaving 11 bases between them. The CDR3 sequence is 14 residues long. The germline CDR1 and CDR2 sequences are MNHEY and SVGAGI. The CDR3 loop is CASSSEVGTDTQYF. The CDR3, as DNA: TGTGCCAGCAGCAGTGAAGTGGGCACAGATACGCAGTATTTT.

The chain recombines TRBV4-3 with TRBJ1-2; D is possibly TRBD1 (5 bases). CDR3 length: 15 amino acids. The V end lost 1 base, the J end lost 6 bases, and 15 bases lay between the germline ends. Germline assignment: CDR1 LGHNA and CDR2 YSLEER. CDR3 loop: CASSQVRWGGDGYTF. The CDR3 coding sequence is TGCGCCAGCAGCCAAGTTCGGTGGGGGGGTGATGGCTACACCTTC.

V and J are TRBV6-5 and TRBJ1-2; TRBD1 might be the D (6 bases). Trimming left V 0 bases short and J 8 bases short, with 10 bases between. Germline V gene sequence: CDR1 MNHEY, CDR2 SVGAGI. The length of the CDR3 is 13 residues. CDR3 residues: CASSYSGARGYTF. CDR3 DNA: TGTGCCAGCAGTTACTCGGGGGCGCGGGGCTACACCTTC.

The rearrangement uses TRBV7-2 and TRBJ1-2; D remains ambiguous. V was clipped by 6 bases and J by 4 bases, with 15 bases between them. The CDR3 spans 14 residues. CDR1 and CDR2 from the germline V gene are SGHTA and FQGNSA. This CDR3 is CASSQTPGGYGYTF. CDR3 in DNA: TGTGCCAGCAGTCAAACCCCGGGTGGCTATGGCTACACCTTC.

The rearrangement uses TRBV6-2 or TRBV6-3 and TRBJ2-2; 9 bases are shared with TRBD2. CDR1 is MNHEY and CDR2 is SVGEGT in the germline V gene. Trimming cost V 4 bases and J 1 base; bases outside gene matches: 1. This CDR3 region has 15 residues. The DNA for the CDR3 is TGTGCCAGCAGTTTTAGCGGGGGGAACACCGGGGAGCTGTTTTTT. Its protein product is CASSFSGGNTGELFF.

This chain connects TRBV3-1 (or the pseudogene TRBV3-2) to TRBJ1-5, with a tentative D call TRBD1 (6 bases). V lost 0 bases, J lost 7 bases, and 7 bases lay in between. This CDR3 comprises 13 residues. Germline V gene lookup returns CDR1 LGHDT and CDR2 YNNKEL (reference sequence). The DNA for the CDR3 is TGTGCCAGCAGCCAAGAAGGGGGACAGCCCCAGCATTTT. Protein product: CASSQEGGQPQHF.

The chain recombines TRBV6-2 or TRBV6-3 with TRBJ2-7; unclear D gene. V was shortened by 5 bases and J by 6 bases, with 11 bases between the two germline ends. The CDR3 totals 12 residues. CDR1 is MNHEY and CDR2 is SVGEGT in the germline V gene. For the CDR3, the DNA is TGTGCCAGCAGTACCTCCCGGAGCGAGCAGTACTTC. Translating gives CASSTSRSEQYF.